Listed below are T cell receptor beta chains from one sample, sequenced in a study of neoadjuvant anti-PD-1 for oral cavity cancer. TCRdb's table, derived via immunoSEQ multiplex PCR, lists solely in-frame clones and lacks some. The profile shows 14,000 or so clones, 60% to 70% of them singletons. Sequenced material: PBMCs, taken before nivolumab (anti-PD-1) treatment. These receptors were obtained from a person aged 40 to 85 with oral cavity squamous cell carcinoma. Each CDR3 is given with its conserved first and last residue. A D gene is named only where the DNA matches it firmly. Size tells how often a clone was seen (once, few, many) or the class of an expanded clone, and some rows leave it out.

TRBV7-9	-	TRBD2	TRBJ2-2	TGTGCCAGCAGCTTAGGACTAGCGAGAGATACCGGGGAGCTGTTTTTT	CASSLGLARDTGELFF
TRBV30	-	TRBD1	TRBJ1-2	TGTGCCTGGAGTCGGGACAGGGTGCTTAACTATGGCTACACCTTC	CAWSRDRVLNYGYTF
TRBV19	once	-	TRBJ2-1	TGTGCCAGTAGCTCATGGGGTGGCAATGAGCAGTTCTTC	CASSSWGGNEQFF
TRBV7-3	-	TRBD2	TRBJ2-1	TGTGCCAGCAGCTTAGGACTAGCCTATGAGCAGTTCTTC	CASSLGLAYEQFF
TRBV10-3	-	TRBD1	TRBJ1-2	TGTGCCATCAGTGAGTCCGGGACAGCGTATGACTACACCTTC	CAISESGTAYDYTF
TRBV7-2	-	-	TRBJ2-6	TGTGCCAGCAGCTTAGGGGGGACTGGGGCCAACGTCCTGACTTTC	CASSLGGTGANVLTF
TRBV6-6	-	-	TRBJ2-4	TGTGCCAGCAGTTCCGGGGGCAGGAACATTCAGTACTTC	CASSSGGRNIQYF
TRBV6-5	few	-	TRBJ2-3	TGTGCCAGCAATCCCCTAGGCAGCACAGATACGCAGTATTTT	CASNPLGSTDTQYF
TRBV7-7	-	TRBD1	TRBJ2-5	TGTGCCAGCAGCCCAGGACAGGGAAGAGAAGAGACCCAGTACTTC	CASSPGQGREETQYF
TRBV7-2	-	-	TRBJ2-1	TGTGCCAGCAGCTCCCCAGGAGGCACATTCCCGGGTGAGCAGTTCTTC	CASSSPGGTFPGEQFF
TRBV27	-	TRBD2	TRBJ2-3	TGTGCCAGCAGTCAAGCTAGCGGGGGCGGCGCAGATACGCAGTATTTT	CASSQASGGGADTQYF
TRBV7-2	-	TRBD1	TRBJ2-2	TGTGCCAGCAGCCCGGCCCGTCGGGACAGGGCAAAAACCGGGGAGCTGTTTTTT	CASSPARRDRAKTGELFF
TRBV27	-	-	TRBJ1-5	TGTGCCAGCAGACTTTGGGGGGATCAGCCCCAGCATTTT	CASRLWGDQPQHF
TRBV4-1	-	-	TRBJ1-5	TGCGCCAGCAGCTCGCAGTTCGGACGGGGCCACTATAGCAATCAGCCCCAGCATTTT	CASSSQFGRGHYSNQPQHF
TRBV19	-	-	TRBJ1-2	TGTGCCAGTAGATATACGGGGCAATCTCAAACCGGCTACACCTTC	CASRYTGQSQTGYTF
TRBV5-6	-	-	TRBJ2-3	TGTGCCAGCCGCTTACGGGGAGCGCGCACAGATACGCAGTATTTT	CASRLRGARTDTQYF
TRBV6-1	-	TRBD2	TRBJ2-5	TGTGCCAGCATCCAGGGGACTAGGGAGACCCAGTACTTC	CASIQGTRETQYF
TRBV9	-	-	TRBJ1-4	TGTGCCAGCAGCGTAGACAGTCTTGGGAATGAAAAACTGTTTTTT	CASSVDSLGNEKLFF
TRBV7-9	few	-	TRBJ2-5	TGTGCCAGCAGCTTAGACAGGGTGGGAGGAAAAACCCAGTACTTC	CASSLDRVGGKTQYF
TRBV19	few	-	TRBJ1-1	TGTGCCAGTAGTTTCAACAGGGTGGGGAACACTGAAGCTTTCTTT	CASSFNRVGNTEAFF
TRBV28	few	-	TRBJ1-2	TGTGCCAGCAGCCCTTCGGGGCAGGGTTATGGCTACACCTTC	CASSPSGQGYGYTF
TRBV10-3	-	-	TRBJ2-2	TGTGCCATCACCCCCAGGGGGGCACCGAACACCGGGGAGCTGTTTTTT	CAITPRGAPNTGELFF
TRBV7-3	-	-	TRBJ2-3	TGTGCCAGCAGCTCCGGCCATGCCGGAGATACGCAGTATTTT	CASSSGHAGDTQYF
TRBV19	-	-	TRBJ1-1	TGTGCCAGTAGTGACTACTTGATGGGGGATGGGGGCACTGAAGCTTTCTTT	CASSDYLMGDGGTEAFF
TRBV27	-	-	TRBJ1-2	TGTGCCAGCAGTTCCCGGTTGGGGGGCGCCTATGGCTACACCTTC	CASSSRLGGAYGYTF
TRBV7-2	-	-	TRBJ1-1	TGTGCCAGCAGCACTTTCAGGGTAGCGGGCACTGAAGCTTTCTTT	CASSTFRVAGTEAFF
TRBV18	-	-	TRBJ2-5	TGTGCCAGCTCACCACAATACGGAGGGGAGACCCAGTACTTC	CASSPQYGGETQYF
TRBV7-9	-	-	TRBJ2-2	TGTGCCAGCAGCCCTCAGGGTATCGGGGAGCTGTTTTTT	CASSPQGIGELFF
TRBV9	few	-	TRBJ1-2	TGTGCCTCTGATGGCTACACCTTC	CASDGYTF
TRBV5-1	-	-	TRBJ1-4	TGCGCCAGCAGCTTGAAATTAGGGACGCTCCTCGCTGGGGGTGAAAAACTGTTTTTT	CASSLKLGTLLAGGEKLFF
TRBV6-5	-	TRBD1	TRBJ2-7	TGTGCCAGCAGGGAACGGGACAGATCCTACGAGCAGTACTTC	CASRERDRSYEQYF
TRBV5-4	few	-	TRBJ1-2	TGTGCCAGCAGCTTGGGAGGGGCCCCCAACTATGGCTACACCTTC	CASSLGGAPNYGYTF
TRBV27	few	TRBD2	TRBJ2-7	TGTGCCAGCAGTCCTAGCGGGGGCTCCTACGAGCAGTACTTC	CASSPSGGSYEQYF
TRBV7-2	few	TRBD1	TRBJ1-2	TGTGCCAGCAGCTTACGACAGGGATATCGGGGCTACACCTTC	CASSLRQGYRGYTF
TRBV11-1	-	-	TRBJ1-1	TGTGCCAGCAGATTAGGGGGTAATAAGGAAGCTTTCTTT	CASRLGGNKEAFF
TRBV30	few	-	TRBJ1-2	TGTGCCTGGAGTGTACGTTATGGGGGGAGCTATGGCTACACCTTC	CAWSVRYGGSYGYTF
TRBV6-5	-	-	TRBJ2-2	TGTGCCAGCAGATTAGGGGCTGGGACCGGGGAGCTGTTTTTT	CASRLGAGTGELFF
TRBV4-1	-	-	TRBJ2-1	TGCGCCAGCAGCCAAGATCCCCAGGGCGCCCAGAATGAGCAGTTCTTC	CASSQDPQGAQNEQFF
TRBV5-5	-	TRBD1	TRBJ2-6	TGTGCCAGCAGCTCGGGGACAGGGCAAAGGCAGACTGGGGCCAACGTCCTGACTTTC	CASSSGTGQRQTGANVLTF
TRBV2	-	-	TRBJ1-1	TGTGCCACTAAGAACAACACTGAAGCTTTCTTT	CATKNNTEAFF
TRBV7-2	-	-	TRBJ2-3	TGTGCCAGCAGCCTCACAGGTCTGTCTAGCACAGATACGCAGTATTTT	CASSLTGLSSTDTQYF